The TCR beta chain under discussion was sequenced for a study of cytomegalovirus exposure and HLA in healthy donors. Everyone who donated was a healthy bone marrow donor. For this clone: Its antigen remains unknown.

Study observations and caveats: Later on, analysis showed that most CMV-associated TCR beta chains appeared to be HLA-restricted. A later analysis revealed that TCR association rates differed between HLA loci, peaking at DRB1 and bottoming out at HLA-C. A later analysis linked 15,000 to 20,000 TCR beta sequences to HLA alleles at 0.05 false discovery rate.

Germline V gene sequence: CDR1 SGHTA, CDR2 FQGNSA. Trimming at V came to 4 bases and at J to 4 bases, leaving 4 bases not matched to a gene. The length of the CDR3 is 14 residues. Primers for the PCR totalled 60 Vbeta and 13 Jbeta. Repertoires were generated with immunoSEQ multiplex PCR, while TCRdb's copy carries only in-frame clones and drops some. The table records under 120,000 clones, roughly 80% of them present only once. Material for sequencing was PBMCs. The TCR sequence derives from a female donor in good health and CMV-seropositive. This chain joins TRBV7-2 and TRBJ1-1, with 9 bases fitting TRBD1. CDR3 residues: CASSSGQGSTEAFF. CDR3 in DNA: TGTGCCAGCAGCTCCGGACAGGGGAGCACTGAAGCTTTCTTT.